This T cell receptor beta chain appears in the sequencing data of a study of cytomegalovirus exposure and HLA in healthy donors. A few counts support this clone. Trimming took 3 bases from V and 1 from J, leaving 9 bases between them. The germline V gene has CDR1 SGHTA and CDR2 FQGNSA. The CDR3 sequence is 14 residues long. Amplification used 60 Vbeta primers and 13 Jbeta primers. Produced via immunoSEQ multiplex PCR; TCRdb's table is partial and in-frame only. Seen here are around 120,000 clones, roughly three quarters observed once, and the top ten hold roughly 2%. The gene calls are TRBV7-2 and TRBJ2-5; no clear D. This TCR came from a man younger than 35 in good health and CMV-seronegative. The sequenced sample was PBMCs. Written as DNA, the CDR3 is TGTGCCAGCAGCTTCCAGGCAGGCCAAGAGACCCAGTACTTC. Amino acid sequence: CASSFQAGQETQYF.